One sample yielded the 7 T cell receptor beta chains listed below, sequenced in a study of read filtering for tumor transcriptome and immune sequencing. From approximately 430 ng of RNA, a library with molecular barcoded alpha/delta and beta/gamma adaptors was made. TCRdb reprocessed the reads with MiXCR, giving one entry per CDR3 protein. The data hold some 38,000 distinct CDR3 sequences, with roughly an eighth observed a single time. What was sequenced was a population of CD138-negative cells sorted from bone marrow. Receptors originate from a donor aged 40 or older with multiple myeloma.

Note on this clonotype: One end of the junction is discordant with germline, which a read error may explain. The V call is TRBV27, the J call TRBJ2-7; 9 nucleotides align to TRBD2. The CDR3 has 16 residues. Per germline, CDR1 MNHEY and CDR2 SMNVEV (reference sequence). The CDR3 region has the DNA TGTGCCAACAGTTCAGGGACTAGCTGGAGAATTGGGGCGCAGTACTTC. This codes for CANSSGTSWRIGAQYF.

This clonotype was found many times. The genes are TRBV5-1 and TRBJ2-2; D is unresolved. V was cut by 4 bases and J by 2 bases, with 6 bases left in between. Per germline, CDR1 SGHRS and CDR2 YFSETQ. This CDR3 is 13 amino acids long. The CDR3 region is CASSPYNTGELFF. The CDR3, as DNA: TGCGCCAGCAGCCCATATAACACCGGGGAGCTGTTTTTT.

In this sample, this clonotype turned up many times. This clone may be a read error of a much larger clone one base away. J is TRBJ2-1 and V is TRBV20-1; D call uncertain. The CDR3 is 14 residues long. Germline V gene lookup returns CDR1 DFQATT and CDR2 SNEGSKA (reference sequence). CDR3 amino acids: CCARYLRQYNEQFF. CDR3 coding DNA: TGCTGTGCTAGGTACCTCCGGCAATACAATGAGCAGTTCTTC.

Ten or more counts support this clonotype. The chain couples TRBV11-3 to TRBJ2-2, with 11 bases aligning to TRBD2. CDR1 and CDR2 from the germline V gene are SGHNT and YENEEA. The CDR3 runs to 15 residues. V gave up 5 bases and J gave up 4 bases; unmatched junction bases: 3. As DNA, the CDR3 is TGTGCCAGCAGCCCACTAGCGGGAGCCACCGGGGAGCTGTTTTTT. It yields the protein CASSPLAGATGELFF.

Notes on this clonotype: Given the absence of the conserved phenylalanine or tryptophan at the CDR3 end, a read error is likely. The DNA is omitted, as the CDR3 cannot be located on it reliably, and the CDR3 follows TCRdb's listing. This rearrangement joins TRBV30 to TRBJ1-2; TRBD1, the D gene given by the table, was not confirmed from the DNA. CDR1 is GTSNPN, CDR2 SVGIG, per germline (reference sequence). Counting both end residues, the CDR3 totals 18 amino acids. The CDR3 here is CAWERLIQGQGKNYGSTL.

At least ten counts were recorded for this clonotype. The chain recombines TRBV20-1 with TRBJ2-1; D may be TRBD2 (5 bases). The CDR3 extends over 14 amino acids. V lost 6 bases and J lost 8, with 20 bases in between. From germline, CDR1 is DFQATT and CDR2 SNEGSKA (reference sequence). The DNA for the CDR3 is TGCAGTGCAGAACGGGTAGCGCGGAGCGATGAGCAGTTCTTC. Encoded protein: CSAERVARSDEQFF.

The sample holds many counts of this clonotype. The chain is built from TRBV5-1 and TRBJ2-3; tentative D call: TRBD2 (5 bases). Per germline, CDR1 SGHRS and CDR2 YFSETQ. Trimming left V 4 bases short and J 0 bases short, with 15 bases between. CDR3 size: 16 residues. CDR3 sequence reads: CASSPLRAGSTDTQYF. CDR3 nucleotides: TGCGCCAGCAGCCCACTCCGGGCGGGTAGCACAGATACGCAGTATTTT.